These 10 T cell receptor beta chains were sequenced from one sample in a study of human T cells and chemical hapten exposure. One entry per CDR3 protein, called by TCRdb with MiXCR from the RACE reads. The sample has just under 350,000 distinct CDR3 sequences, 6% to 8.5% seen once. Time point described: patch test 1, 2 weeks after DPC sensitization. Treatment reported: therapeutic diphenylcyclopropenone sensitization with weekly scalp DPC. Specimen: whole blood, collected in connection with sensitization to the hapten diphenylcyclopropenone (DPC). The source of these receptors is a woman younger than 35 with alopecia areata. Some clones in this sample may be carry-over from other donors' samples.

This clonotype was counted many times. The chain combines TRBV7-9 with TRBJ1-5; D is unclear. Germline V CDR1 and CDR2: SEHNR, FQNEAQ (reference sequence). There are 13 residues in the CDR3. Trimming took off 4 bases at V and 1 base at J, with 5 bases between the two ends. In DNA, the CDR3 is TGTGCCAGCAGCTGGGAGAGCAATCAGCCCCAGCATTTT. Translated: CASSWESNQPQHF.

This clonotype was seen ten or more times. The rearrangement uses TRBV28 and TRBJ1-6, with D uncertain. CDR1 MDHEN and CDR2 SYDVKM come from the germline V gene. This CDR3 is built from 14 residues. V was cut by 6 bases and J by 0 bases, with 6 bases left in between. In DNA, the CDR3 is TGTGCCAGCAGCGGAGGCTCCTATAATTCACCCCTCCACTTT. This codes for CASSGGSYNSPLHF.

This clonotype was recorded many times. This rearrangement joins TRBV20-1 to TRBJ2-7; TRBD2 matches 9 bases. Germline trimming cut 1 base from V and 9 bases from J; bases unmatched to any gene: 10. The CDR3 spans 14 residues. Germline CDR1 DFQATT, CDR2 SNEGSKA (reference sequence). The CDR3 sequence is CSARGPSGVGRQYF. DNA for the CDR3: TGCAGTGCTAGAGGCCCTAGCGGGGTGGGGCGGCAGTACTTC.

This clonotype has just a few counts. The V call is TRBV29-1, the J call TRBJ2-6, with TRBD1 matching over 8 bases. CDR3 size: 15 residues. Germline values: CDR1 SQVTM, CDR2 ANQGSEA. V was clipped by 6 bases and J by 4 bases; unmatched bases: 8. CDR3 sequence: CSVHPTGAGANVLTF. CDR3 DNA: TGCAGCGTCCATCCGACAGGGGCCGGGGCCAACGTCCTGACTTTC.

The chain links TRBV20-1 to TRBJ1-2; D is unclear. From germline, CDR1 is DFQATT and CDR2 SNEGSKA (reference sequence). CDR3 length equals 14 residues. V was shortened by 1 base and J by 0 bases, with 9 bases between the two germline ends. CDR3 sequence reads: CSARGNPANYGYTF. DNA of the CDR3: TGCAGTGCTAGAGGCAATCCAGCTAACTATGGCTACACCTTC.

This clonotype occurred a few times. The chain joins TRBV6-5 to TRBJ1-2; 7 nucleotides match TRBD1. This CDR3 has 14 residues. CDR1 is MNHEY and CDR2 is SVGAGI in the germline V gene. V gave up 6 bases and J gave up 9 bases; unmatched junction bases: 13. CDR3 loop: CASSRGSLLLSYTF. For the CDR3, the DNA is TGTGCCAGCAGCAGGGGGAGCCTTCTGTTAAGCTACACCTTC.

The chain has TRBV28 and TRBJ1-4; 7 positions agree with TRBD1. The CDR3 contains 16 residues. V was pared by 1 base and J by 1 base, with 3 bases of the junction left unmatched. In germline, CDR1 is MDHEN, CDR2 SYDVKM. The CDR3 bases are TGTGCCAGCAGTTTATCGGGACAGCTAACTAATGAAAAACTGTTTTTT. This codes for CASSLSGQLTNEKLFF.

V usage is TRBV20-1 and J usage is TRBJ1-2; maybe TRBD1 (6 bases). Trimming pared 5 bases from V and 1 base from J, leaving 17 bases between. The germline CDR1 and CDR2 sequences are DFQATT and SNEGSKA (reference sequence). This CDR3 is built from 15 residues. CDR3 sequence reads: CSASMTPDSNYGYTF. CDR3 in DNA: TGCAGTGCTTCGATGACCCCGGACAGTAACTATGGCTACACCTTC.

This rearrangement joins TRBV7-9 to TRBJ2-1; either TRBD1 or TRBD2 may fit D (5 bases each). With 7 bases removed from V and 5 bases from J, the gap between germline ends came to 18 bases. Per germline, CDR1 SEHNR and CDR2 FQNEAQ (reference sequence). CDR3 length equals 15 residues. This CDR3 reads CASILRGSVHNEQFF. DNA of the CDR3: TGTGCCAGCATCCTGAGGGGATCGGTCCACAATGAGCAGTTCTTC. Complete variable domain (other parts from reference TRBV7-9 and TRBJ2-1): DTGVSQNPRHKITKRGQNVTFRCDPISEHNRLYWYRQTLGQGPEFLTYFQNEAQLEKSRLLSDRFSAERPKGSFSTLEIQRTEQGDSAMYLCASILRGSVHNEQFFGPGTRLTVL.

V gene TRBV25-1 combines with J gene TRBJ1-3; TRBD1 aligns across 10 bases. There are 17 residues in the CDR3. Losses at the gene ends were 4 bases for V and 5 bases for J; bases not matched to a gene: 11. The germline V gene has CDR1 MGHDK and CDR2 SYGVNS. CDR3 sequence: CASSGYGTGEFRNTIYF. CDR3 bases: TGTGCCAGCAGTGGATACGGGACAGGGGAATTTCGAAACACCATATATTTT.